This T cell receptor beta chain was captured in a study of cytomegalovirus exposure and HLA in healthy donors. The CDR3 totals 19 residues. From germline, CDR1 is SEHNR and CDR2 FQNEAQ (reference sequence). V was clipped by 1 base and J by 4 bases, with 26 bases between them. The PCR was carried out with 60 Vbeta primers and 13 Jbeta primers. Sequencing used immunoSEQ multiplex PCR; TCRdb keeps in-frame clones, though not all of them. Here the sample spans 150,000 to 160,000 clones, approximately 74% being singletons. V is TRBV7-9 and J is TRBJ2-7, with a tentative D call TRBD1 (5 bases). Source material: PBMCs. This clonotype originated in a man aged 25-45 years in good health and CMV-seronegative. In nucleotides, the CDR3 is TGTGCCAGCAGCTTAGATACCGGGTTTCTGGGGCCGCCGAGATACGAGCAGTACTTC. Residues: CASSLDTGFLGPPRYEQYF.